The 21 T cell receptor beta chains given below trace back to one sample, sequenced in a study of naive and memory T cell subsets. Four PCR rounds used nested alpha and beta constant region primers plus the SP2 primer. TCRdb re-called the 5' RACE reads with MiXCR, one entry per CDR3 protein. This table has more than 45,000 distinct CDR3 sequences, over 3.5% appearing once. An oligonucleotide containing a UMI was ligated to the 3' end of TCR cDNA. The receptors come from a female donor in good health.

Notes on this clonotype: A clone one base away is much larger, so this may be a read error. V gene TRBV28 combines with J gene TRBJ1-1; D unresolved. There are 13 residues in the CDR3. Trimming cost V 5 bases and J 5 bases, with 12 bases left between them. The germline CDR1 and CDR2 sequences are MDHEN and SYDVKM. Here the CDR3 reads CASSPPMPTEAFF. The CDR3 coding sequence is TGTGCCAGCAGTCCACCAATGCCAACTGAAGCTTTCTTT.

This clonotype has ten or more counts. This chain links TRBV25-1 with TRBJ1-1; D unresolved. V lost 3 bases and J lost 5, with 16 bases in between. The germline V gene has CDR1 MGHDK and CDR2 SYGVNS. The CDR3 sequence is 15 residues long. This CDR3 is CASSDHSNRGTEAFF. DNA for the CDR3: TGTGCCAGCAGTGACCACAGCAACCGAGGGACTGAAGCTTTCTTT.

This clonotype came up many times. V and J are TRBV20-1 and TRBJ2-1; 10 nucleotides line up with TRBD2. V shed 4 bases and J 4 bases; nucleotides not matched to a gene: 7. CDR1 is DFQATT, CDR2 SNEGSKA, per germline (reference sequence). The CDR3 covers 15 residues. CDR3 loop: CSAKKQREGYNEQFF. In DNA form, the CDR3 reads TGCAGTGCTAAGAAACAGCGGGAGGGATACAATGAGCAGTTCTTC.

In its sample, this clonotype was seen a few times. V usage is TRBV28 and J usage is TRBJ2-3, with 9 bases lining up with TRBD1. Trimming at V came to 1 base and at J to 5 bases, leaving 13 bases not matched to a gene. The CDR3 is 18 residues long. The germline V gene has CDR1 MDHEN and CDR2 SYDVKM. In DNA form, the CDR3 reads TGTGCCAGCAGTTTATCGTGGCTCCGGGACAGGGTTAGAGATACGCAGTATTTT. It codes for CASSLSWLRDRVRDTQYF. The entire variable domain, with the rest obtained from reference TRBV28 and TRBJ2-3, is as follows: DVKVTQSSRYLVKRTGEKVFLECVQDMDHENMFWYRQDPGLGLRLIYFSYDVKMKEKGDIPEGYSVSREKKERFSLILESASTNQTSMYLCASSLSWLRDRVRDTQYFGPGTRLTVL.

This clonotype came up many times. The rearrangement joins TRBV28 to TRBJ2-3; no definite D call. The CDR3 extends over 12 amino acids. Germline assignment: CDR1 MDHEN and CDR2 SYDVKM. Trimming took off 5 bases at V and 1 base at J, with 4 bases between the two ends. In DNA, the CDR3 is TGTGCCAGCAGTAGCGGCACAGATACGCAGTATTTT. Translated, it gives CASSSGTDTQYF.

This clonotype was recorded at least ten times. V usage is TRBV5-1 and J usage is TRBJ2-7, with TRBD2 matching over 13 bases. There are 15 residues in the CDR3. V was pared by 6 bases and J by 3 bases, with 6 bases of the junction left unmatched. The germline V gene has CDR1 SGHRS and CDR2 YFSETQ. The CDR3 is CASTTGLAGYYEQYF. The CDR3 nucleotides read TGCGCCAGCACAACGGGACTAGCGGGGTACTACGAGCAGTACTTC.

This clonotype was detected ten times or more. The rearrangement uses TRBV20-1 and TRBJ2-3; 13 nucleotides align to TRBD2. Trimming cost V 5 bases and J 2 bases; bases outside gene matches: 1. This CDR3 has 14 amino acids. Germline V gene sequence: CDR1 DFQATT, CDR2 SNEGSKA (reference sequence). The chain's CDR3 is CSAGTSGTTDTQYF. CDR3 DNA: TGCAGTGCTGGGACTAGCGGGACCACAGATACGCAGTATTTT.

The sample holds many counts of this clonotype. V and J are TRBV6-6 and TRBJ2-7, with 8 positions matching TRBD2. V was pared by 6 bases and J by 6 bases, with 16 bases of the junction left unmatched. The CDR3 is 16 residues long. The germline V gene encodes CDR1 MNHNY and CDR2 SVGAGI (reference sequence). The CDR3 sequence is CASSPRREGLAGEQYF. CDR3 coding DNA: TGTGCCAGCAGCCCTCGCCGGGAGGGCCTGGCTGGCGAGCAGTACTTC.

This clonotype was seen repeatedly, ten times or more. The CDR3 DNA is TGTGCCAGCCACGTCGGGACAGGTTCTTCACCCCTCCACTTT. Its protein is CASHVGTGSSPLHF. The V gene is TRBV6-2 or TRBV6-3, the J gene TRBJ1-6; 8 bases map to TRBD1. The CDR3 runs to 14 residues. Germline CDR1 and CDR2: MNHEY and SVGEGT. Trimming removed 8 bases from V and 9 bases from J; junction bases left unmatched: 9.

This clonotype occurred many times. The V and J genes are TRBV5-1 and TRBJ2-7; D unclear. The germline CDR1 and CDR2 sequences are SGHRS and YFSETQ. This CDR3 comprises 13 residues. V lost 0 bases and J 7 bases, leaving 11 bases between the germline ends. The CDR3 coding sequence is TGCGCCAGCAGCTTGGACGTTGTGGGGGAGCAGTACTTC. Residues: CASSLDVVGEQYF.

This clonotype showed up many times. The chain combines TRBV14 with TRBJ2-7, with TRBD2 matching over 7 bases. CDR1 and CDR2 from the germline V gene are SGHDN and FVKESK. After removal of 1 base from V and 2 bases from J, the junction contained 2 bases not matched to a gene. CDR3 size: 14 residues. CDR3 region: CASSQAGGPYEQYF. The CDR3 nucleotides read TGTGCCAGCAGCCAAGCGGGGGGACCCTACGAGCAGTACTTC.

This clonotype was observed a handful of times. The chain carries TRBV25-1 and TRBJ2-3; 10 nucleotides line up with TRBD1. The CDR3 sequence is 17 residues long. With 9 bases clipped from V and 3 bases from J, the junction kept 15 bases outside the gene matches. The germline gives CDR1 MGHDK, CDR2 SYGVNS. The CDR3 here is CASSPEGTGVLTDTQYF. The CDR3 DNA follows: TGTGCCAGTTCGCCCGAGGGGACAGGGGTTTTAACAGATACGCAGTATTTT.

Only a few counts were recorded for this clonotype. The chain has TRBV7-2 and TRBJ2-1; D call uncertain. Germline assignment: CDR1 SGHTA and CDR2 FQGNSA. This CDR3 is built from 14 residues. Trimming took 5 bases from V and 6 from J, leaving 14 bases between them. This chain's CDR3 is CASSHEERSNEQFF. The CDR3 nucleotides are TGTGCCAGCAGCCACGAGGAGCGATCCAATGAGCAGTTCTTC.

This clonotype has ten or more counts. J is TRBJ1-5 and V is TRBV28; D gene ambiguous. Germline V gives CDR1 MDHEN, CDR2 SYDVKM. Deletions cut 2 bases from V and 5 bases from J, with 7 bases between. The CDR3 is 13 amino acids. In DNA form, the CDR3 reads TGTGCCAGCAGTTTAGGGTGGCATCAGCCCCAGCATTTT. Its protein product is CASSLGWHQPQHF.

At least ten counts were recorded for this clonotype. This chain uses TRBV11-1 with TRBJ2-2; the D is unclear. CDR3 length equals 15 residues. The germline V gene has CDR1 SGHAT and CDR2 FQDESV (reference sequence). V was pared by 5 bases and J by 4 bases, with 14 bases between. CDR3: CASSLNPQITGELFF. The CDR3 region has the DNA TGTGCCAGCAGCCTTAACCCACAGATCACCGGGGAGCTGTTTTTT. Drawing the rest from reference TRBV11-1 and TRBJ2-2, the complete variable domain is EAEVAQSPRYKITEKSQAVAFWCDPISGHATLYWYRQILGQGPELLVQFQDESVVDDSQLPKDRFSAERLKGVDSTLKIQPAELGDSAMYLCASSLNPQITGELFFGEGSRLTVL.

This clonotype has a count of ten or more. The chain carries TRBV28 and TRBJ1-5; D might be TRBD1 (6 bases). The V end lost 6 bases, the J end lost 6 bases, and 18 bases lay between the germline ends. The length of the CDR3 is 15 residues. CDR1 is MDHEN and CDR2 is SYDVKM in the germline V gene. CDR3 in amino acids: CASRNTGGGIQPQHF. The CDR3 DNA follows: TGTGCCAGCAGGAATACGGGGGGCGGAATTCAGCCCCAGCATTTT.

In this sample, this clonotype turned up many times. Compared with germline, one end of the junction differs, possibly owing to a read error. This rearrangement joins TRBV29-1 to TRBJ2-7; the D call may be TRBD1 or TRBD2 (5 bases each). Germline V gene sequence: CDR1 SQVTM, CDR2 ANQGSEA. The CDR3 runs to 13 residues. The CDR3, as DNA: TGCAGCGTTCAAGACGGGGCAGGGAATGAGCAGTACTTC. Translated, it gives CSVQDGAGNEQYF.

This clonotype was seen at least ten times. V usage is TRBV13 and J usage is TRBJ2-1; D gene unclear. V was trimmed by 5 bases and J by 4 bases, leaving 21 bases between them. The germline V gene has CDR1 PRHDT and CDR2 FYEKMQ (reference sequence). This CDR3 spans 17 amino acids. CDR3 residues: CASSRPFSGSSYNEQFF. As DNA, the CDR3 is TGTGCCAGCAGCCGACCCTTTTCCGGGTCGTCGTACAATGAGCAGTTCTTC. Filled out from reference TRBV13 and TRBJ2-1, the complete variable domain reads AAGVIQSPRHLIKEKRETATLKCYPIPRHDTVYWYQQGPGQDPQFLISFYEKMQSDKGSIPDRFSAQQFSDYHSELNMSSLELGDSALYFCASSRPFSGSSYNEQFFGPGTRLTVL.

This clonotype was observed many times. The chain combines TRBV6-5 with TRBJ2-7; no reliable D call. The CDR3 spans 11 residues. Trimming stripped 5 bases from V and 1 base from J, with 3 bases between. The V gene's germline CDR1 is MNHEY and CDR2 SVGAGI. This CDR3 reads CASSHSYEQYF. CDR3 coding DNA: TGTGCCAGCAGTCATTCCTACGAGCAGTACTTC.

This clonotype came up many times. V gene TRBV12-3 or TRBV12-4 combines with J gene TRBJ2-7, with 11 bases aligning to TRBD2. There are 19 residues in the CDR3. V trimming: 5 bases; J trimming: 0 bases; junction bases outside the gene matches: 15. CDR3: CASSPPTRLAGLSSYEQYF. The CDR3 DNA sequence: TGTGCCAGCAGTCCACCGACGCGACTAGCGGGACTGAGCTCCTACGAGCAGTACTTC.

This clonotype has at least ten counts. J is TRBJ2-1 and V is TRBV20-1, with TRBD2 matching 9 bases. CDR1 is DFQATT, CDR2 SNEGSKA, per germline (reference sequence). V dropped 2 bases and J dropped 4; count of bases not matched to a gene: 3. The CDR3 totals 14 residues. DNA for the CDR3: TGCAGTGCTAGATTTGCGGGAGGGTACAATGAGCAGTTCTTC. Translated, it gives CSARFAGGYNEQFF.